This TCR beta chain was retrieved from a study of blood T cell repertoires in COVID-19. Between the trimmed V and J ends, which lost 11 bases and 5 bases, there was a span of 16 bases. Per germline, CDR1 MDHEN and CDR2 SYDVKM. The CDR3 contains 13 residues. Data came from immunoSEQ multiplex PCR; TCRdb stores just in-frame clones and leaves some out. The sample lists 200,000 to 250,000 clones, roughly 80% occurring once. Sequenced material: peripheral blood. This chain links TRBV28 with TRBJ1-5, with D possibly TRBD1 on 6 matching bases. This clonotype was sampled from a woman of 80 years or more with acute or convalescent COVID-19. The CDR3 sequence: CACRDNLYQPQHF. The CDR3 DNA is TGTGCCTGCCGGGACAATTTGTATCAGCCCCAGCATTTT.